These T cell receptor beta chains were read from a single sample in a study of T cell responses to AZD1222 COVID-19 vaccine. Assay used: immunoSEQ multiplex PCR; TCRdb lists only in-frame clones, some missing. The sample carries some 150,000 clones, approximately 90% recorded once. The sample was peripheral blood, taken on day 0 of AZD1222 vaccination. These receptors came from an adult in good health. CDR3s include the opening cysteine and the closing phenylalanine or tryptophan. A D gene is named only where the DNA matches it firmly. Part of the rows lack a size; the others show once, few, many or a class for expanded clones.

D gene,V gene,clone size,J gene,CDR3 DNA,CDR3 protein
-,TRBV7-9,-,TRBJ2-5,TGTGCCAGCAGCTTCAGAACAGGGATGGAGACCCAGTACTTC,CASSFRTGMETQYF
-,TRBV11-2,-,TRBJ2-7,TGTGCCAGCAGCTTAGGGCAGACTAACTACGAGCAGTACTTC,CASSLGQTNYEQYF
TRBD1,TRBV28,-,TRBJ2-6,TGTGCCAGCAGTTTCTTGTTTAACCGGGACAGGGGTTTTACTGGGGCCAACGTCCTGACTTTC,CASSFLFNRDRGFTGANVLTF
-,TRBV7-8,-,TRBJ2-7,TGTGCCAGCAGCTTAAATACCTACGAGCAGTACTTC,CASSLNTYEQYF
-,TRBV19,-,TRBJ2-3,TGTGCCAGTAGCCCCCTATTATCTAGCACAGATACGCAGTATTTT,CASSPLLSSTDTQYF
TRBD1,TRBV15,-,TRBJ2-3,TGTGCCACCACCAGGCCGGGACAGACCATAGATACGCAGTATTTT,CATTRPGQTIDTQYF
-,TRBV18,-,TRBJ2-3,TGTGCCAGCTCACAGTTGACCGGCCGTGATACGCAGTATTTT,CASSQLTGRDTQYF
TRBD1,TRBV27,once,TRBJ1-3,TGTGCCAGCTCTTGGACAGGGGGCACTGGAAACACCATATATTTT,CASSWTGGTGNTIYF
TRBD2,TRBV5-6,once,TRBJ2-4,TGTGCCAGCACCATAGGCGGGAGGTCGGAAAACATTCAGTACTTC,CASTIGGRSENIQYF
-,TRBV29-1,-,TRBJ2-7,TGCAGCGTTGTTACAACCGTCTACGAGCAGTACTTC,CSVVTTVYEQYF
TRBD2,TRBV4-1,-,TRBJ2-7,TGCGCCAGCAGCCATCGGACTAGCGGGTACTACGAGCAGTACTTC,CASSHRTSGYYEQYF
TRBD1,TRBV7-8,few,TRBJ1-4,TGTGCCAGCAGCTTAGACCCCTCGACAGGGGATAAACCGGCAACTAATGAAAAACTGTTTTTT,CASSLDPSTGDKPATNEKLFF
-,TRBV6-2/TRBV6-3,-,TRBJ2-1,TGTGCCAGCAGTCTGAACAGCAATGAGCAGTTCTTC,CASSLNSNEQFF
-,TRBV6-6,-,TRBJ1-1,TGTGCCAGCAGTTACTCGAAGGTCAACACTGAAGCTTTCTTT,CASSYSKVNTEAFF
-,TRBV19,-,TRBJ1-2,TGTGCCAGTAGTCCTCGACTGACAGAAACTAACTATGGCTACACCTTC,CASSPRLTETNYGYTF
TRBD1,TRBV11-2,-,TRBJ1-1,TGTGCCAGCAGCTACAGGGGGACTGAAGCTTTCTTT,CASSYRGTEAFF
TRBD2,TRBV4-3,-,TRBJ2-1,TGCGCCAGCAGCCCAGTCCCTTTAGCGGGAGATGAGCAGTTCTTC,CASSPVPLAGDEQFF
TRBD1,TRBV27,-,TRBJ1-1,TGTGCCAGCAGTCCGGTCGGGACAGCAAAACTACGGGAAGCTTTCTTT,CASSPVGTAKLREAFF
-,TRBV21-1,-,TRBJ1-5,TGTGCCAGCAGTCTCCCAGGGGACAGGGGTCAGTATAGCAATCAGCCCCAGCATTTT,CASSLPGDRGQYSNQPQHF
-,TRBV4-3,-,TRBJ1-1,TGCGCCAGCAGCACCCGGGACAAAATACCCAAGAACACTGAAGCTTTCTTT,CASSTRDKIPKNTEAFF
-,TRBV4-3,-,TRBJ2-2,TGCGCCAGCAGCCAAGTAAATTGGCGGGACCCAAACACCGGGGAGCTGTTTTTT,CASSQVNWRDPNTGELFF
-,TRBV7-9,-,TRBJ1-2,TGTGCCAGCAGCTTAGACAGGGTAGAGGCTGGCTACACCTTC,CASSLDRVEAGYTF
-,TRBV5-1,once,TRBJ1-2,TGCGCCAGCAGCTTGTTTACAGAGGACTATGGCTACACCTTC,CASSLFTEDYGYTF
-,TRBV2,-,TRBJ1-6,TGTGCCAGCAGTAAACAGAGCTCCTATAATTCACCCCTCCACTTT,CASSKQSSYNSPLHF
-,TRBV19,once,TRBJ2-5,TGTGCCAGTAGTTTACCAGGAGTACAAGAGACCCAGTACTTC,CASSLPGVQETQYF
TRBD1,TRBV11-2,-,TRBJ1-3,TGTGCCAGCAGCTTTGGACAGGGTTTCGTCGGAAACACCATATATTTT,CASSFGQGFVGNTIYF